This T cell receptor beta chain was recorded in a study of blood T cell repertoires in COVID-19. The wider study: Whether acute or convalescent, the COVID-19 samples came from the United States, Italy and Spain. Sources were T cells, B-cell-depleted T cells, or PBMCs; the material itself was cDNA or gDNA.

In the authors' workflow: Estimated nucleated cell counts came from reference gene primer amplification. Generated by immunoSEQ multiplex PCR, the TCRdb table keeps only in-frame clones and is missing some. Clonal size and the V and J genes are those of that table, whereas D and trimming came from the DNA. This repertoire shows roughly 250,000 clones, about 83% found once; its top ten account for approximately 2.1%. Germline CDR1 and CDR2: SGHAT and FQNNGV. Trimming cost V 4 bases and J 2 bases, with 11 bases left between them. The CDR3 consists of 14 residues. Participants reported their clinical history, and cohort assignment relied on those reports.

The sequenced sample consisted of PBMCs or T cells enriched from blood (not recorded which). The chain uses TRBV11-2 and TRBJ2-5; weak D call: TRBD2 (6 bases). The TCR originated in a woman between 50 and 59 years old who had recovered from COVID-19. CDR3 in amino acids: CASSSGTLQETQYF. In nucleotides, the CDR3 is TGTGCCAGCAGCTCGGGGACTCTGCAAGAGACCCAGTACTTC.